This passage covers 8 T cell receptor beta chains from one sample sequenced in a study of tumor and adjacent non-tumor tissue in lung cancer. A modified ARM-PCR protocol with three rounds of nested PCR amplified TCRbeta. TCRdb ran MiXCR on the multiplex PCR reads and lists one entry per CDR3 protein. The sample includes 75,000 to 95,000 distinct CDR3 sequences, around 82% of them seen just once. RNA was extracted from bulk tissue without any cell sorting. More than 3 cm separated this lung sample from the edge of the tumor. Sequences were obtained from distant non-tumor lung tissue. These receptors all come from a woman aged 45-59 years with non-small cell lung cancer.

Worth noting for this clonotype: Its ends do not fully match the called genes, so a read error is possible. The chain joins TRBV6-6 to TRBJ2-1; D gene unclear. The CDR3 totals 13 residues. CDR1 and CDR2 from the germline V gene are MNHNY and SVGAGI (reference sequence). CDR3 residues: CAGRTILEDEQFF. Written as DNA, the CDR3 is TGTGCCGGCAGAACCATCCTAGAGGATGAACAGTTCTTC.

On this clonotype itself: A read error may produce the germline difference seen at one junction end. The chain carries TRBV6-5 and TRBJ2-2, with a tentative D call TRBD1 (6 bases). CDR1 MNHEY and CDR2 SVGAGI come from the germline V gene. The CDR3 covers 14 residues. CDR3 bases: TGTGCTAGCACAACAGGGCTCCAGGCCGGGGAGCTGTTTTTT. Translation: CASTTGLQAGELFF.

The J gene is TRBJ1-1, the V gene TRBV29-1; D perhaps matches TRBD1 (5 bases). The V and J ends lost 7 bases and 14 bases respectively, with 26 bases between them. The V gene's germline CDR1 is SQVTM and CDR2 ANQGSEA. The CDR3 is made up of 13 amino acids. Here the CDR3 reads CSAHIPTGAEGFF. As DNA, the CDR3 is TGCAGCGCCCACATCCCCACAGGAGCCGAAGGATTCTTT.

There are many counts of this clonotype. V gene TRBV5-1 combines with J gene TRBJ2-1; D gene ambiguous. Looked up from germline, CDR1 is SGHRS and CDR2 is YFSETQ. CDR3 length: 14 residues. Trimming removed 5 bases from V and 0 bases from J, with 9 bases in between. CDR3 DNA: TGCGCCAGCAGGCTAACGAGCTCCTACAATGAGCAGTTCTTC. Protein: CASRLTSSYNEQFF.

Worth noting for this clonotype: A read error may account for a junction end that differs from germline. The CDR3 DNA follows: TGCAACGCTGGGCCACCCGGGGGGGCTGATACGCATTATTTT. Translation: CNAGPPGGADTHYF. This chain connects TRBV29-1 to TRBJ2-3; TRBD2 aligns across 8 bases. CDR3 length equals 14 residues. CDR1 SQVTM and CDR2 ANQGSEA come from the germline V gene.

To note about this clonotype: At one boundary the junction diverges from the germline segment, which might be a read error. This rearrangement joins TRBV28 to TRBJ2-7; D possibly matches TRBD1 or TRBD2 (5 bases each). Germline V lookup: CDR1 MDHEN, CDR2 SYDVKM. The CDR3 is 14 amino acids. DNA for the CDR3: TGTGCCAGCAGTGAGGGAGAGGGGAGATACGAGCATTACTTC. This encodes CASSEGEGRYEHYF. Combining the CDR3 with reference TRBV28 and TRBJ2-7 gives the whole variable domain DVKVTQSSRYLVKRTGEKVFLECVQDMDHENMFWYRQDPGLGLRLIYFSYDVKMKEKGDIPEGYSVSREKKERFSLILESASTNQTSMYLCASSEGEGRYEHYFGPGTRLTVT.

Details on this clonotype: The junction departs from the called germline gene at one end, perhaps through a read error. The chain links TRBV29-1 to TRBJ2-1; possibly TRBD2 for D (5 bases). The CDR3 is made up of 15 amino acids. The germline CDR1 and CDR2 sequences are SQVTM and ANQGSEA. As DNA, the CDR3 is TGCAGCGTTCAACTGTCCGGGAACTCCTACAATGGGCAGTTCTTC. This gives the protein CSVQLSGNSYNGQFF.

This clonotype appeared once. The chain has TRBV6-1 and TRBJ2-1; 9 nucleotides match TRBD2. CDR1 is MNHNS, CDR2 SASEGT, per germline. The CDR3 sequence is 14 residues long. Here the CDR3 reads CVSKLAGLYNEQFF. In DNA, the CDR3 is TGTGTCAGTAAGCTAGCGGGATTGTACAATGAGCAGTTCTTC.